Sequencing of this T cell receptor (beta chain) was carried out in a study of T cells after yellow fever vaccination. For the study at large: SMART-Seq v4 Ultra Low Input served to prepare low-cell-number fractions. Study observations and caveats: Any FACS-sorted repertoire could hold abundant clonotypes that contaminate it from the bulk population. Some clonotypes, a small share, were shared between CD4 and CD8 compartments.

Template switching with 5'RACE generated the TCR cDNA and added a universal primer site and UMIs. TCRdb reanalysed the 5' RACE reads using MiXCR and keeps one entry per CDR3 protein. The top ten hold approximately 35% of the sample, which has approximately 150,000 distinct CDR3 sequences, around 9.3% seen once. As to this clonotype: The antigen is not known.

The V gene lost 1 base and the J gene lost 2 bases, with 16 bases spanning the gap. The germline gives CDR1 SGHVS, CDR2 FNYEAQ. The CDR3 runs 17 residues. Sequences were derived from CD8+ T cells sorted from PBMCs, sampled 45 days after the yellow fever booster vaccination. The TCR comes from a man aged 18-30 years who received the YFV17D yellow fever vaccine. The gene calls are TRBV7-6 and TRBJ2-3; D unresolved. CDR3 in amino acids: CASSLEGSYSFTDTQYF. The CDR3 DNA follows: TGTGCCAGCAGCTTAGAGGGCAGTTATTCCTTCACAGATACGCAGTATTTT.